A selection of T cell receptor beta chains follows, all from one sample in a study of blood T cell repertoires in COVID-19. Clones were read by immunoSEQ multiplex PCR, and TCRdb kept only the in-frame ones, dropping some. The sample holds 150,000 to 200,000 clones, approximately 80% seen once. Sequenced sample: PBMCs or T cells enriched from blood (not recorded which). The receptors originated from a man in his forties who had recovered from COVID-19. Both conserved end residues are part of each CDR3. Fields, in order: V gene, D gene, J gene, clone size, CDR3 DNA, CDR3 protein. A D gene is named only where the DNA matches it firmly. Clone size appears in some rows only: once, few, many, or a class for an expanded clone.

TRBV6-5	-	TRBJ2-5	-	TGTGCCAGCAGTTACTCGAAATCGGGGCAAGAGACCCAGTACTTC	CASSYSKSGQETQYF
TRBV9	-	TRBJ1-1	-	TGTGCCAGCAGCGTGGTAGGCGGGGACACTGAAGCTTTCTTT	CASSVVGGDTEAFF
TRBV6-5	-	TRBJ2-3	-	TGTGCCAGCAGCAGGACTTCAGCTAGCACAGATACGCAGTATTTT	CASSRTSASTDTQYF
TRBV6-5	TRBD2	TRBJ2-5	-	TGTGCCAGCAGCCCGGGACTAGCACGTGAGACCCAGTACTTC	CASSPGLARETQYF
TRBV12-5	TRBD2	TRBJ2-2	-	TGTGCTAGTGGGCCCCCGGGGGGCGGGGGGGCCGGCGGGGAGCTGTTTTTT	CASGPPGGGGAGGELFF
TRBV7-8	TRBD1	TRBJ1-4	-	TGTGCCAGCAGCTTAGGAAGGGGGCGGACGCTCCGAGCTAATGAAAAACTGTTTTTT	CASSLGRGRTLRANEKLFF
TRBV19	TRBD2	TRBJ2-7	few	TGTGCCAGTAGTATAGCGGGCGGGGGCTCCTACGAGCAGTACTTC	CASSIAGGGSYEQYF
TRBV5-6	-	TRBJ1-3	-	TGTGCCAGCAGCCTAACCGAGTATTACGTTGGAAACACCATATATTTT	CASSLTEYYVGNTIYF
TRBV6-5	-	TRBJ1-3	-	TGTGCCAGCAGTTACGGAGGGCAGCTAGCTGGAAACACCATATATTTT	CASSYGGQLAGNTIYF
TRBV5-4	-	TRBJ1-1	many	TGTGCCAGCAGCCCCCGGACACACATGAACACTGAAGCTTTCTTT	CASSPRTHMNTEAFF
TRBV15	-	TRBJ2-5	many	TGTGCCACCAGCAGAGATCCGTTAGAGACCCAGTACTTC	CATSRDPLETQYF
TRBV24-1	TRBD1	TRBJ2-3	-	TGTGCCACCAGTGATTCCGGGACAGGGGGTGGTACGCAGTATTTT	CATSDSGTGGGTQYF
TRBV30	TRBD1	TRBJ1-5	-	TGTGCCTATGACCTGGGACAGGCGAAACGTCAGCCCCAGCATTTT	CAYDLGQAKRQPQHF
TRBV5-1	-	TRBJ2-3	-	TGCGCCAGCAGCTTGGGCTCCTGGCGGAGCACAGATACGCAGTATTTT	CASSLGSWRSTDTQYF
TRBV7-3	TRBD2	TRBJ2-1	-	TGTGCCAGCAGCCCCCCAGGACTAGCGGGGGGGCACAATGAGCAGTTCTTC	CASSPPGLAGGHNEQFF
TRBV9	-	TRBJ2-1	-	TGTGCCAGCAGCGCCGGGGACTGGACCTCCTACAATGAGCAGTTCTTC	CASSAGDWTSYNEQFF
TRBV14	TRBD1	TRBJ1-1	once	TGTGCCAGCAGCCAAGACAGAGGGGGCGATTTGAACACTGAAGCTTTCTTT	CASSQDRGGDLNTEAFF
TRBV2	TRBD1	TRBJ1-5	-	TGTGCCAGCAGTCGGGACAGGATCAATCAGCCCCAGCATTTT	CASSRDRINQPQHF
TRBV19	-	TRBJ2-6	-	TGTGCCAGTAGTCCCTTCTTCTCTGGGGCCAACGTCCTGACTTTC	CASSPFFSGANVLTF
TRBV6-5	TRBD1	TRBJ2-1	-	TGTGCCAGCAACAGGGACAGGGGATTCAATGAGCAGTTCTTC	CASNRDRGFNEQFF
TRBV6-5	-	TRBJ2-1	-	TGTGCCAGCGCCCTTAACTACCGGTCGGGTGAGCAGTTCTTC	CASALNYRSGEQFF
TRBV7-2	TRBD1	TRBJ1-1	-	TGTGCCAGCAGCTCAAAAAACAGGGGGCTATTAAACACTGAAGCTTTCTTT	CASSSKNRGLLNTEAFF
TRBV9	-	TRBJ2-1	-	TGTGCCAGCAGCGTAGGGGTGACTTCGTCCAATGAGCAGTTCTTC	CASSVGVTSSNEQFF
TRBV13	TRBD1	TRBJ1-1	-	TGTGCCAGCAGCCCCAGTTCCGGACAGGGTATAGGGGAAACTGAAGCTTTCTTT	CASSPSSGQGIGETEAFF
TRBV2	TRBD2	TRBJ2-7	-	TGTGCCTTCAACCGTTTCCGCGGGGGACTCTACGAGCAGTACTTC	CAFNRFRGGLYEQYF
TRBV2	-	TRBJ1-1	-	TGTGCCAGCATTCGTGATGGGGCCGTCACTGAAGCTTTCTTT	CASIRDGAVTEAFF
TRBV7-8	-	TRBJ1-4	once	TGTGCCAGCAGCGAAGTGGGAGGAGGTAATGAAAAACTGTTTTTT	CASSEVGGGNEKLFF
TRBV7-3	-	TRBJ1-1	-	TGTGCCAGCAGCTTTTCGAGGAACACTGAAGCTTTCTTT	CASSFSRNTEAFF
TRBV27	TRBD1	TRBJ1-5	-	TGTGCCAGCAGACGGGACAGGAGGTTCAATCAGCCCCAGCATTTT	CASRRDRRFNQPQHF
TRBV2	TRBD2	TRBJ2-7	-	TGTGCCAGCAGTCGGGTTCTAGCGGGGAACTACGAGCAGTACTTC	CASSRVLAGNYEQYF
TRBV5-1	TRBD1	TRBJ1-1	-	TGCGCCAGCAGCTTGGGACAGGGGTCTTCCTCGACTCGGGCTTTCTTT	CASSLGQGSSSTRAFF
TRBV15	TRBD2	TRBJ2-3	-	TGTGCCACCAGCAGAGTTCGGGAGGGCACAGATACGCAGTATTTT	CATSRVREGTDTQYF
TRBV9	-	TRBJ1-1	-	TGTGCCAGCAGCGTAACGGTCGGGAAGAACACTGAAGCTTTCTTT	CASSVTVGKNTEAFF
TRBV29-1	-	TRBJ1-1	once	TGCAGCGTTGAGGGGCGGTTCATGAACACTGAAGCTTTCTTT	CSVEGRFMNTEAFF
TRBV30	-	TRBJ1-1	-	TGTGCCTGGACTGGGGGCAGGGGCGGCACTGAAGCTTTCTTT	CAWTGGRGGTEAFF
TRBV18	-	TRBJ1-4	-	TGTGCCAGCTCACCACGGGGGGGCGGAGGCGAAAAACTGTTTTTT	CASSPRGGGGEKLFF
TRBV12-5	TRBD1	TRBJ1-2	-	TGTGCTAGTGGTTTGGTCGCCGGGACAGGGCCGGCAAACTATGGCTACACCTTC	CASGLVAGTGPANYGYTF
TRBV7-9	TRBD1	TRBJ1-2	many	TGTGCCAGCAGCTTATTAACTGGGACAGGGGGTGGCTACACCTTC	CASSLLTGTGGGYTF
TRBV16	TRBD2	TRBJ2-4	-	TGTGCCAGCAGCCCCCGTTCGGGATTCTCGGGGGGGGCGAACATTCAGTACTTC	CASSPRSGFSGGANIQYF
TRBV18	-	TRBJ2-3	-	TGTGCCAGCTCACCACCGAATAATCCAGGGGATACGCAGTATTTT	CASSPPNNPGDTQYF
TRBV12-3/TRBV12-4	-	TRBJ1-5	-	TGTGCCAGCAGTTTAGCCACAGCCCAGCCCCAGCATTTT	CASSLATAQPQHF
TRBV7-2	-	TRBJ2-3	few	TGTGCCAGCAGCTTGGACTACCTTAGCACAGATACGCAGTATTTT	CASSLDYLSTDTQYF
TRBV5-1	TRBD1	TRBJ1-3	-	TGCGCCAGCAGCTCCGGGACAGGGATAAACACCATATATTTT	CASSSGTGINTIYF
TRBV5-4	TRBD1	TRBJ1-1	-	TGTGCCAGCAGCTCGGCCGGGACAGGGATCGGAGCTTTCTTT	CASSSAGTGIGAFF
TRBV9	TRBD1	TRBJ2-1	few	TGTGCCAGCAGCGTAGGGACAGGTTACAATGAGCAGTTCTTC	CASSVGTGYNEQFF
TRBV7-6	-	TRBJ2-1	-	TGTGCCAGCAGCTTAAATCTGGGAAGGGGTGAGCAGTTCTTC	CASSLNLGRGEQFF
TRBV5-5	-	TRBJ2-4	-	TGTGCCAGCAGCTTGGTAGGACTAGCCAAAAACATTCAGTACTTC	CASSLVGLAKNIQYF
TRBV5-4	-	TRBJ1-1	once	TGTGCCAGCAGCCCCCCTCAGGGGTTACGGAACACTGAAGCTTTCTTT	CASSPPQGLRNTEAFF
TRBV5-6	TRBD1	TRBJ1-2	-	TGTGCCACCCGGGACAGGGGGTATGGCTACACCTTC	CATRDRGYGYTF
TRBV5-1	TRBD1	TRBJ2-7	few	TGCGCCAGCAGGTCGGGACAGGGGCTTGAGCAGTACTTC	CASRSGQGLEQYF
TRBV18	-	TRBJ2-1	-	TGTGCCAGCTCACCCAGGGGCTACAATGAGCAGTTCTTC	CASSPRGYNEQFF
TRBV7-3	TRBD2	TRBJ2-5	-	TGTGCCAGCAGCCCTGCGGGGGGGGTGACCCAGTACTTC	CASSPAGGVTQYF
TRBV5-1	-	TRBJ1-4	-	TGCGCCAGCAGCTTGACAGGGAGTAATGAAAAACTGTTTTTT	CASSLTGSNEKLFF
TRBV5-6	TRBD2	TRBJ2-1	many	TGTGCCAGCAGCTCACTTAGCGGGGGCCGCACCTACAATGAGCAGTTCTTC	CASSSLSGGRTYNEQFF